Shown below are 30 T cell receptor beta chains from a single sample sequenced in a study of OX40 agonist ivuxolimab in advanced cancers. Repertoires were generated with immunoSEQ multiplex PCR, while TCRdb's copy carries only in-frame clones and drops some. The data show around 100,000 clones, about nine tenths seen once. Sequencing used CD4+ or CD8+ T cells sorted from blood, obtained in a trial of the OX40 agonist ivuxolimab. Every receptor here comes from an adult with an advanced solid tumor such as melanoma, head and neck, liver or kidney cancer.

This clone came up once. This chain links TRBV11-2 with TRBJ1-2; 12 positions agree with TRBD1. V dropped 6 bases and J dropped 4; count of bases not matched to a gene: 9. The CDR3 consists of 16 residues. Germline lookup yields CDR1 SGHAT and CDR2 FQNNGV. In DNA form, the CDR3 reads TGTGCCAGCAGGCCGACCGGGACAGGGGGCATCTATGGCTACACCTTC. Translation gives CASRPTGTGGIYGYTF.

This clone appeared many times. The J gene is TRBJ1-1, the V gene TRBV4-2, with a possible D match to TRBD1 (5 bases). Trimming shortened V by 0 bases and J by 3 bases, and 8 bases separated the two germline ends. From germline, CDR1 is LGHNA and CDR2 YNFKEQ. The length of the CDR3 is 14 residues. For the CDR3, the DNA is TGTGCCAGCAGCCAAGAGGGGGGGTACACTGAAGCTTTCTTT. Translation gives CASSQEGGYTEAFF.

This chain links TRBV19 with TRBJ2-7, with 8 bases that match TRBD1. CDR3 size: 15 residues. V shed 6 bases and J 6 bases; nucleotides not matched to a gene: 13. CDR1 is LNHDA, CDR2 SQIVND, per germline (reference sequence). The CDR3 sequence: CASRHSTGEFTEQYF. The CDR3 coding sequence is TGTGCCAGTAGACATTCGACAGGGGAATTTACCGAGCAGTACTTC.

This clone was counted a single time. This sequence joins TRBV6-6 and TRBJ2-7; 7 nucleotides match TRBD1. Germline trimming cut 2 bases from V and 5 bases from J; bases unmatched to any gene: 6. Germline V CDR1 and CDR2: MNHNY, SVGAGI (reference sequence). The CDR3 contains 14 residues. In DNA form, the CDR3 reads TGTGCCAGCAGTTACCCGGGACAGCCTAACGAGCAGTACTTC. Protein sequence: CASSYPGQPNEQYF.

The chain carries TRBV5-1 and TRBJ2-5, with D possibly matching TRBD1 (6 bases). TRBJ2-7 explains the end of the DNA better; the J call may be wrong. The CDR3 spans 14 residues. CDR1 is SGHRS and CDR2 is YFSETQ in the germline V gene. This CDR3 reads CASSLAPGDHEQYF. The DNA for the CDR3 is TGCGCCAGCAGCTTGGCCCCAGGGGACCACGAGCAGTACTTC.

The chain links TRBV27 to TRBJ2-2, with D possibly being TRBD2 (6 bases). The ends were cut back, 10 bases at V and 4 bases at J, with 19 bases in the middle. Germline CDR1 reads MNHEY; CDR2 reads SMNVEV (reference sequence). The CDR3 spans 15 residues. The CDR3 region is CATRLSGEATGELFF. Written as DNA, the CDR3 is TGTGCCACCCGCTTATCGGGGGAGGCCACCGGGGAGCTGTTTTTT.

The chain combines TRBV5-4 with TRBJ2-3, with D perhaps given as TRBD1 or TRBD2 (5 bases each). Germline lookup yields CDR1 SGHNT and CDR2 YYREEE (reference sequence). The CDR3 is 15 residues long. V gave up 4 bases and J gave up 0 bases, with 12 bases separating them. The CDR3 region is CASSLVGPSTDTQYF. Written as DNA, the CDR3 is TGTGCCAGCAGCCTGGTGGGACCTAGCACAGATACGCAGTATTTT.

The rearrangement uses TRBV5-4 and TRBJ2-2; no reliable D call. Between the trimmed V and J ends, which lost 2 bases and 7 bases, there was a span of 15 bases. The germline CDR1 and CDR2 sequences are SGHNT and YYREEE (reference sequence). This CDR3 is built from 15 residues. The CDR3 DNA reads as TGTGCCAGCAGCTTACTGGGGTTGGGTGTCGGGGAGCTGTTTTTT. The encoded protein is CASSLLGLGVGELFF. The full variable domain, with the rest looked up from reference TRBV5-4 and TRBJ2-2, is ETGVTQSPTHLIKTRGQQVTLRCSSQSGHNTVSWYQQALGQGPQFIFQYYREEENGRGNFPPRFSGLQFPNYSSELNVNALELDDSALYLCASSLLGLGVGELFFGEGSRLTVL.

V and J are TRBV11-1 and TRBJ2-7, with 7 bases aligning to TRBD2. V gave up 3 bases and J gave up 3 bases; unmatched junction bases: 2. The CDR3 runs 13 residues. From germline, CDR1 is SGHAT and CDR2 FQDESV (reference sequence). CDR3 sequence (DNA): TGTGCCAGCAGCTTGCCTAGCGGCTACGAGCAGTACTTC. This encodes CASSLPSGYEQYF.

The chain is built from TRBV7-9 and TRBJ2-3, with TRBD2 identical over 13 bases. Germline CDR1 SEHNR, CDR2 FQNEAQ (reference sequence). The CDR3 length is 14 residues. With V trimmed by 8 bases and J by 1 base, 0 bases remained unmatched. In DNA, the CDR3 is TGTGCCAGCGGACTAGCGGGGGGCACAGATACGCAGTATTTT. Translation gives CASGLAGGTDTQYF.

The chain recombines TRBV30 with TRBJ2-7; D gene unclear. The germline V gene has CDR1 GTSNPN and CDR2 SVGIG (reference sequence). The CDR3 covers 14 residues. V was clipped by 0 bases and J by 2 bases, with 11 bases between them. The CDR3 DNA reads TGTGCCTGGAGTGTAGGGTACGGGCCCTACGAGCAGTACTTC. It translates to CAWSVGYGPYEQYF.

The chain employs TRBV4-2 and TRBJ2-3; 8 bases are a match to TRBD2. The CDR3 loop spans 15 amino acids. Losses at the gene ends were 4 bases for V and 12 bases for J; bases not matched to a gene: 15. Germline V gives CDR1 LGHNA, CDR2 YNFKEQ. CDR3 in amino acids: CASSPTSAEKGIQYF. In nucleotides, the CDR3 is TGTGCCAGCAGCCCGACTAGCGCGGAAAAAGGAATCCAGTATTTT.

CDR3: CAWTHSYSGNTIYF. The CDR3 DNA reads as TGTGCCTGGACCCACAGTTACTCTGGAAACACCATATATTTT. The rearrangement joins TRBV30 to TRBJ1-3; D not resolved. This CDR3 has 14 residues. Per the germline V gene, CDR1 is GTSNPN and CDR2 is SVGIG (reference sequence). V shed 4 bases and J shed 0 bases, with 10 bases lying between them. The full variable domain, completed using reference TRBV30 and TRBJ1-3, is SQTIHQWPATLVQPVGSPLSLECTVEGTSNPNLYWYRQAAGRGLQLLFYSVGIGQISSEVPQNLSASRPQDRQFILSSKKLLLSDSGFYLCAWTHSYSGNTIYFGEGSWLTVV.

This chain uses TRBV5-1 with TRBJ2-5; D is unresolved. The length of the CDR3 is 13 residues. The germline CDR1 and CDR2 sequences are SGHRS and YFSETQ. Trimming shortened V by 0 bases and J by 5 bases, and 8 bases separated the two germline ends. The CDR3 DNA reads as TGCGCCAGCAGCTTGGGATTGGGTGAGACCCAGTACTTC. This encodes CASSLGLGETQYF. Looking up the rest from reference TRBV5-1 and TRBJ2-5 gives the full variable domain: KAGVTQTPRYLIKTRGQQVTLSCSPISGHRSVSWYQQTPGQGLQFLFEYFSETQRNKGNFPGRFSGRQFSNSRSEMNVSTLELGDSALYLCASSLGLGETQYFGPGTRLLVL.

In this sample, this clone turned up a few times. The chain employs TRBV6-1 and TRBJ1-4, with 7 nucleotides matching TRBD1. V shed 1 base and J 2 bases; nucleotides not matched to a gene: 4. The CDR3 contains 16 residues. Germline loops: CDR1 MNHNS, CDR2 SASEGT. The CDR3 DNA reads TGTGCCAGCAGTGAAGAATTGACAGGGACTAATGAAAAACTGTTTTTT. Amino acids: CASSEELTGTNEKLFF.

This rearrangement joins TRBV27 to TRBJ1-5, with TRBD1 as a possible D gene (5 bases). The CDR3 covers 15 residues. The V gene lost 6 bases and the J gene lost 0 bases, with 12 bases spanning the gap. Germline CDR1 is MNHEY and CDR2 is SMNVEV (reference sequence). CDR3 bases: TGTGCCAGCAGAGACTTCGGGGGTAGCAATCAGCCCCAGCATTTT. Its translation is CASRDFGGSNQPQHF.

The V and J genes are TRBV5-1 and TRBJ2-1; no clear D gene. This CDR3 has 14 amino acids. Trimming removed 1 base at V and 4 bases at J, with 9 bases between. Per the germline V gene, CDR1 is SGHRS and CDR2 is YFSETQ. The CDR3 loop reads CASSLTPGYNEQFF. The DNA of the CDR3 is TGCGCCAGCAGCTTGACCCCAGGATACAATGAGCAGTTCTTC. Based on the CDR3 plus reference TRBV5-1 and TRBJ2-1, the full variable domain is KAGVTQTPRYLIKTRGQQVTLSCSPISGHRSVSWYQQTPGQGLQFLFEYFSETQRNKGNFPGRFSGRQFSNSRSEMNVSTLELGDSALYLCASSLTPGYNEQFFGPGTRLTVL.

The chain employs TRBV4-1 and TRBJ1-5; no clear D gene. The CDR3 has 13 residues. V lost 0 bases and J 6 bases, leaving 6 bases between the germline ends. Germline V CDR1 and CDR2: MGHRA, YSYEKL. The CDR3: CASSQDVGQPQHF. Written as DNA, the CDR3 is TGCGCCAGCAGCCAAGACGTAGGTCAGCCCCAGCATTTT.

CDR3 residues: CASSTGTENTEAFF. The CDR3 DNA reads TGTGCCAGTAGTACAGGGACAGAGAACACTGAAGCTTTCTTT. The chain is built from TRBV19 and TRBJ1-1, with 7 bases that match TRBD1. The CDR3 extends over 14 amino acids. CDR1 and CDR2 from the germline V gene are LNHDA and SQIVND (reference sequence). V lost 4 bases, J lost 1 base, and 3 bases stayed unmatched. Complete variable domain (other parts from reference TRBV19 and TRBJ1-1): DGGITQSPKYLFRKEGQNVTLSCEQNLNHDAMYWYRQDPGQGLRLIYYSQIVNDFQKGDIAEGYSVSREKKESFPLTVTSAQKNPTAFYLCASSTGTENTEAFFGQGTRLTVV.

CDR3 nucleotides: TGTGCCAGCAGCGTAGCGGAGGGGGAGACCCAGTACTTC. Translated, it gives CASSVAEGETQYF. V and J are TRBV9 and TRBJ2-5; TRBD2 is a possible D gene (6 bases). The CDR3 spans 13 residues. Germline lookup yields CDR1 SGDLS and CDR2 YYNGEE. V dropped 0 bases and J dropped 5 bases, with 8 bases sitting between them.

V is TRBV4-1 and J is TRBJ2-3, with a possible D match to TRBD2 (5 bases). V was shortened by 0 bases and J by 5 bases, with 15 bases between the two germline ends. The CDR3 is made up of 16 amino acids. The germline gives CDR1 MGHRA, CDR2 YSYEKL. CDR3 in amino acids: CASSQDFEGSLDTQYF. The CDR3 bases are TGCGCCAGCAGCCAAGATTTTGAGGGAAGTTTAGATACGCAGTATTTT.

The chain carries TRBV28 and TRBJ1-3; no clear D. Trimming took off 1 base at V and 4 bases at J, with 14 bases between the two ends. This CDR3 is 16 amino acids long. Germline-derived CDR1 and CDR2 are MDHEN and SYDVKM. The CDR3 is CASSLSTSGGGNTIYF. The CDR3 DNA reads TGTGCCAGCAGTTTATCCACGAGTGGTGGCGGAAACACCATATATTTT.

The CDR3 reads CASSSSGLAGAFNEQFF. The CDR3 DNA reads as TGTGCCAGCAGTTCCTCCGGACTAGCGGGAGCTTTCAATGAGCAGTTCTTC. The V call is TRBV28, the J call TRBJ2-1; the match to TRBD2 covers 13 bases. CDR1 and CDR2 from the germline V gene are MDHEN and SYDVKM. J gave up 6 bases and V 4 bases, and 9 bases lay outside the gene matches. This CDR3 is 17 amino acids long.

Written as DNA, the CDR3 is TGTGCCAGCAGCTCGGGACCCTCGGGGCAGTATTTT. Protein sequence: CASSSGPSGQYF. The chain uses TRBV11-3 and TRBJ2-3; D may be TRBD1 or TRBD2 (5 bases each). The V end lost 4 bases, the J end lost 11 bases, and 13 bases lay between the germline ends. Germline V gives CDR1 SGHNT, CDR2 YENEEA. The length of the CDR3 is 12 residues.

The rearrangement joins TRBV7-2 to TRBJ2-1; the D gene is possibly TRBD1 (5 bases). Trimming stripped 4 bases from V and 5 bases from J, with 18 bases between. Germline V CDR1 and CDR2: SGHTA, FQGNSA. The CDR3 spans 16 residues. The CDR3 coding sequence is TGTGCCAGCAGCTCCAGGACACTCGATCGGGACAATGAGCAGTTCTTC. Amino acids: CASSSRTLDRDNEQFF. Variable domain in full (rest from reference TRBV7-2 and TRBJ2-1): GAGVSQSPSNKVTEKGKDVELRCDPISGHTALYWYRQSLGQGLEFLIYFQGNSAPDKSGLPSDRFSAERTGGSVSTLTIQRTQQEDSAVYLCASSSRTLDRDNEQFFGPGTRLTVL.

This sequence joins TRBV6-5 and TRBJ1-5; the match to TRBD1 covers 7 bases. The V gene's germline CDR1 is MNHEY and CDR2 SVGAGI. The length of the CDR3 is 14 residues. The ends lost 6 bases at V and 9 bases at J; junction bases unmatched: 11. CDR3 nucleotides: TGTGCCAGCAGGAGCCATAACTCAGGGGGGCCCCAGCATTTT. Encoded protein: CASRSHNSGGPQHF.

This rearrangement joins TRBV5-1 to TRBJ2-2; 9 bases are a match to TRBD2. The CDR3 is 17 amino acids. With 0 bases clipped from V and 2 bases from J, the junction kept 5 bases outside the gene matches. Germline V CDR1 and CDR2: SGHRS, YFSETQ. CDR3 region: CASSLGLAGFNTGELFF. The DNA for the CDR3 is TGCGCCAGCAGCTTGGGGCTAGCGGGGTTTAACACCGGGGAGCTGTTTTTT.

The chain couples TRBV6-5 to TRBJ2-7; either TRBD1 or TRBD2 may fit D (6 bases each). CDR3 size: 15 residues. Germline V lookup: CDR1 MNHEY, CDR2 SVGAGI. The V gene lost 6 bases and the J gene lost 7 bases, with 22 bases spanning the gap. Written as DNA, the CDR3 is TGTGCCAGCAGGCCGGGTCGGGGGCAAAGTGGTGAGCAGTACTTC. This translates into CASRPGRGQSGEQYF.

As DNA, the CDR3 is TGTGCCAGCAGCCTAGGCGGCGGGAGCATAGAGACCCAGTACTTC. Translated: CASSLGGGSIETQYF. V usage is TRBV7-9 and J usage is TRBJ2-5; 7 bases fit TRBD2. The germline gives CDR1 SEHNR, CDR2 FQNEAQ (reference sequence). V lost 5 bases, J lost 4 bases, and 10 bases stayed unmatched. This CDR3 has 15 amino acids.

The chain links TRBV5-6 to TRBJ2-7; D is possibly TRBD1 or TRBD2 (6 bases each). Germline V gives CDR1 SGHDT, CDR2 YYEEEE. V gave up 1 base and J gave up 2 bases, with 13 bases separating them. The CDR3 runs 15 residues. Here the CDR3 reads CASSLLGGRTYEQYF. The CDR3 nucleotides are TGTGCCAGCAGCTTGTTAGGGGGGCGAACCTACGAGCAGTACTTC.